One and the same sample provided the 21 T cell receptor beta chains below, sequenced in a study of OX40 agonist ivuxolimab in advanced cancers. Sequencing used immunoSEQ multiplex PCR; TCRdb keeps in-frame clones, though not all of them. The sample has tens of thousands of clones, around 90% seen once. Specimen: CD4+ or CD8+ T cells sorted from blood, collected in a trial of the OX40 agonist ivuxolimab. All receptors derive from an adult with an advanced solid tumor such as melanoma, head and neck, liver or kidney cancer.

The V and J genes are TRBV9 and TRBJ1-1; D is undetermined. V lost 0 bases, J lost 11 bases, and 14 bases lay in between. Per the germline V gene, CDR1 is SGDLS and CDR2 is YYNGEE. CDR3 length equals 13 residues. CDR3 bases: TGTGCCAGCAGCGTAGTTACAGAAGGAAGGGCTTTCTTT. Protein sequence: CASSVVTEGRAFF.

The gene calls are TRBV6-5 and TRBJ2-7; TRBD2 matches at 13 bases. Germline V gene data show CDR1 as MNHEY and CDR2 as SVGAGI. This CDR3 contains 16 residues. V gave up 0 bases and J gave up 3 bases; unmatched junction bases: 2. The CDR3 reads CASSYSGTSGNYEQYF. The CDR3 DNA reads TGTGCCAGCAGTTACTCAGGGACTAGCGGGAACTACGAGCAGTACTTC.

A few counts support this clone. This chain joins TRBV11-2 and TRBJ2-7; D is uncertain. Germline V gene lookup returns CDR1 SGHAT and CDR2 FQNNGV. V lost 5 bases and J 3 bases, leaving 8 bases between the germline ends. CDR3 length: 12 residues. CDR3 nucleotides: TGTGCCAGCAGCGTTGTTCTCTACGAGCAGTACTTC. Translating gives CASSVVLYEQYF.

V usage is TRBV5-1 and J usage is TRBJ1-2; TRBD1 is a possible D gene (6 bases). Germline V gene sequence: CDR1 SGHRS, CDR2 YFSETQ. V shed 2 bases and J shed 8 bases, with 16 bases lying between them. The CDR3 length is 14 residues. The DNA of the CDR3 is TGCGCCAGCAGCTTCCTACAGGGTAGCGTCGGCTACACCTTC. Translated: CASSFLQGSVGYTF.

CDR3 protein: CASSLTLAVQETQYF. The CDR3 nucleotides are TGTGCCAGCAGTTTAACCCTTGCCGTCCAAGAGACCCAGTACTTC. This chain joins TRBV28 and TRBJ2-5, with D uncertain. CDR3 size: 15 residues. Germline V CDR1 and CDR2: MDHEN, SYDVKM. Trimming removed 2 bases from V and 1 base from J, with 11 bases in between.

This clone has just a few counts. The V and J genes are TRBV7-6 and TRBJ2-3, with D unresolved. V was trimmed by 1 base and J by 2 bases, leaving 4 bases between them. The germline gives CDR1 SGHVS, CDR2 FNYEAQ. The CDR3 covers 13 residues. The CDR3 DNA reads TGTGCCAGCAGCTTAGGCCACACAGATACGCAGTATTTT. Protein: CASSLGHTDTQYF.

The chain joins TRBV28 to TRBJ2-2; D remains unclear. The germline V gene encodes CDR1 MDHEN and CDR2 SYDVKM. The CDR3 sequence is 14 residues long. Trimming took 6 bases from V and 1 from J, leaving 9 bases between them. The CDR3 DNA sequence: TGTGCCAGCAGCCCAGCGCGGAACACCGGGGAGCTGTTTTTT. It specifies CASSPARNTGELFF. Full variable domain (outside the CDR3, taken from reference TRBV28 and TRBJ2-2): DVKVTQSSRYLVKRTGEKVFLECVQDMDHENMFWYRQDPGLGLRLIYFSYDVKMKEKGDIPEGYSVSREKKERFSLILESASTNQTSMYLCASSPARNTGELFFGEGSRLTVL.

The count of this clone is one. The rearrangement joins TRBV19 to TRBJ2-5, with no clear D. The CDR3 loop spans 13 amino acids. The V gene's germline CDR1 is LNHDA and CDR2 SQIVND (reference sequence). Trimming stripped 3 bases from V and 2 bases from J, with 7 bases between. The CDR3 nucleotides read TGTGCCAGTAGTATTGGGCCACAAGAGACCCAGTACTTC. Protein: CASSIGPQETQYF.

This clone is a singleton in its sample. V gene TRBV28 combines with J gene TRBJ2-7, with D tentatively TRBD1 or TRBD2 (5 bases each). Trimming cost V 6 bases and J 7 bases, with 22 bases left between them. The CDR3 contains 15 residues. CDR1 is MDHEN and CDR2 is SYDVKM in the germline V gene. CDR3: CASSSGTPYTVEQYF. The CDR3 DNA reads TGTGCCAGCAGCTCAGGGACGCCATACACTGTGGAGCAGTACTTC.

CDR3 amino acids: CASSPPGQGREQFF. The CDR3 DNA follows: TGTGCCAGCAGCCCCCCCGGACAGGGTAGGGAGCAGTTCTTC. The gene calls are TRBV7-8 and TRBJ2-1, with 8 bases matching TRBD1. With V trimmed by 5 bases and J by 10 bases, 10 bases remained unmatched. This CDR3 region has 14 residues. The germline gives CDR1 SGHVS, CDR2 FQNEAQ. Full variable domain (missing parts from reference TRBV7-8 and TRBJ2-1): GAGVSQSPRYKVAKRGQDVALRCDPISGHVSLFWYQQALGQGPEFLTYFQNEAQLDKSGLPSDRFFAERPEGSVSTLKIQRTQQEDSAVYLCASSPPGQGREQFFGPGTRLTVL.

The chain uses TRBV7-2 and TRBJ1-2; D may be TRBD1 (6 bases). The V end lost 2 bases, the J end lost 4 bases, and 14 bases lay between the germline ends. The CDR3 spans 15 residues. Germline assignment: CDR1 SGHTA and CDR2 FQGNSA. The CDR3 nucleotides are TGTGCCAGCAGCTTATTCGGACAGTCATCCTATGGCTACACCTTC. Translation gives CASSLFGQSSYGYTF.

The chain couples TRBV5-1 to TRBJ2-7; 7 positions match TRBD1. Germline V lookup: CDR1 SGHRS, CDR2 YFSETQ. V lost 2 bases, J lost 6 bases, and 8 bases stayed unmatched. This CDR3 contains 14 residues. The CDR3 spells CASSFTTGIREQYF. The CDR3 nucleotides read TGCGCCAGCAGCTTCACGACAGGGATACGCGAGCAGTACTTC.

In this sample, this clone turned up a few times. The chain is built from TRBV6-5 and TRBJ2-7; TRBD2 might be the D (6 bases). CDR3 length equals 15 residues. The ends were cut back, 0 bases at V and 6 bases at J, with 15 bases in the middle. The germline V gene has CDR1 MNHEY and CDR2 SVGAGI. CDR3 sequence: CASSYSTGRAGEQYF. The CDR3 DNA reads as TGTGCCAGCAGTTACTCGACCGGGAGAGCGGGCGAGCAGTACTTC.

The J gene is TRBJ2-7, the V gene TRBV5-1; no definite D call. V lost 0 bases and J lost 3, with 13 bases in between. The germline V gene has CDR1 SGHRS and CDR2 YFSETQ. This CDR3 is built from 15 residues. The CDR3 DNA reads as TGCGCCAGCAGCTTGGGGCCAGATCTTTTCTACGAGCAGTACTTC. Translating it yields CASSLGPDLFYEQYF. Together with reference TRBV5-1 and TRBJ2-7, the CDR3 gives the full variable domain: KAGVTQTPRYLIKTRGQQVTLSCSPISGHRSVSWYQQTPGQGLQFLFEYFSETQRNKGNFPGRFSGRQFSNSRSEMNVSTLELGDSALYLCASSLGPDLFYEQYFGPGTRLTVT.

The chain links TRBV11-2 to TRBJ2-7; 8 bases match TRBD1. From germline, CDR1 is SGHAT and CDR2 FQNNGV. Trimming cost V 5 bases and J 1 base; bases outside gene matches: 10. CDR3 length: 16 residues. CDR3 nucleotide sequence: TGTGCCAGCAGCCCAATCTCCCGACAGGGGTCCTACGAGCAGTACTTC. Translated, it gives CASSPISRQGSYEQYF.

This clone is a singleton in its sample. The rearrangement joins TRBV18 to TRBJ2-7; a possible D gene is TRBD1 (5 bases). Germline V gives CDR1 KGHSH, CDR2 LQKENI. The CDR3 contains 14 residues. The V gene lost 3 bases and the J gene lost 1 base, with 10 bases spanning the gap. CDR3 in DNA: TGTGCCAGCTCACCGACAGTACCATCCTACGAGCAGTACTTC. Amino acids: CASSPTVPSYEQYF. The full variable domain, its missing parts supplied by reference TRBV18 and TRBJ2-7, is NAGVMQNPRHLVRRRGQEARLRCSPMKGHSHVYWYRQLPEEGLKFMVYLQKENIIDESGMPKERFSAEFPKEGPSILRIQQVVRGDSAAYFCASSPTVPSYEQYFGPGTRLTVT.

The J gene is TRBJ2-3, the V gene TRBV29-1; 11 bases map to TRBD2. The CDR3 runs 15 residues. V lost 8 bases, J lost 1 base, and 8 bases stayed unmatched. Germline lookup yields CDR1 SQVTM and CDR2 ANQGSEA. CDR3 in DNA: TGCAGCACTTCAACTAGCGGGAGTGGCACAGATACGCAGTATTTT. Protein product: CSTSTSGSGTDTQYF.

The genes are TRBV19 and TRBJ2-2; 8 bases match TRBD2. Germline V lookup: CDR1 LNHDA, CDR2 SQIVND (reference sequence). The CDR3 contains 16 residues. V shed 4 bases and J 5 bases; nucleotides not matched to a gene: 9. The CDR3 DNA reads TGTGCCAGTAGTAAAAGCGGGAGTTTCAGGACCGGGGAGCTGTTTTTT. It codes for CASSKSGSFRTGELFF.

The genes are TRBV27 and TRBJ1-5; no clear D gene. CDR3 length: 14 residues. The V gene's germline CDR1 is MNHEY and CDR2 SMNVEV (reference sequence). Trimming left V 7 bases short and J 1 base short, with 11 bases between. The CDR3 loop reads CASTSTTSNQPQHF. In DNA, the CDR3 is TGTGCCAGCACCTCCACCACGAGCAATCAGCCCCAGCATTTT.

V is TRBV11-1 and J is TRBJ1-2; TRBD1 is a possible D gene (5 bases). Germline V gene data show CDR1 as SGHAT and CDR2 as FQDESV (reference sequence). The CDR3 length is 13 residues. Trimming cost V 4 bases and J 5 bases, with 11 bases left between them. The DNA for the CDR3 is TGTGCCAGCAGCTCTAGACAGCATTATGGCTACACCTTC. Residues: CASSSRQHYGYTF.

The rearrangement uses TRBV6-5 and TRBJ1-5; the D is unclear. CDR1 is MNHEY and CDR2 is SVGAGI in the germline V gene. The CDR3 runs 13 residues. Trimming left V 5 bases short and J 1 base short, with 6 bases between. The CDR3 here is CASSTYSNQPQHF. For the CDR3, the DNA is TGTGCCAGCAGTACGTACAGCAATCAGCCCCAGCATTTT.